This entry lists 8 T cell receptor beta chains sequenced from one sample in a study of T cell responses to AZD1222 COVID-19 vaccine. This table comes from immunoSEQ multiplex PCR, and its TCRdb copy is limited to in-frame clones, with some not included. The data contain approximately 100,000 clones, 88% of them singletons. Sequenced here: peripheral blood, sampled on day 0 of AZD1222 vaccination. All receptors come from an adult in good health.

A few counts support this clone. The rearrangement joins TRBV9 to TRBJ1-1; no definite D call. V gave up 3 bases and J gave up 0 bases, with 12 bases separating them. Per germline, CDR1 SGDLS and CDR2 YYNGEE. This CDR3 spans 15 amino acids. This chain's CDR3 is CASSGGDVMNTEAFF. CDR3 nucleotides: TGTGCCAGCAGCGGCGGCGACGTTATGAACACTGAAGCTTTCTTT.

V gene TRBV19 combines with J gene TRBJ2-4, with D unclear. The V end lost 3 bases, the J end lost 2 bases, and 8 bases lay between the germline ends. This CDR3 has 14 residues. CDR1 is LNHDA, CDR2 SQIVND, per germline (reference sequence). The CDR3 sequence is CASSIVDPKNIQYF. The CDR3 nucleotides read TGTGCCAGTAGTATCGTGGATCCCAAAAACATTCAGTACTTC.

V gene TRBV6-5 combines with J gene TRBJ1-1; no reliable D call. The CDR3 is 14 residues long. With 6 bases removed from V and 4 bases from J, the gap between germline ends came to 15 bases. Germline V lookup: CDR1 MNHEY, CDR2 SVGAGI. CDR3 coding DNA: TGTGCCAGCAGGGCGAAGGGCAGAACCACTGAAGCTTTCTTT. Its protein product is CASRAKGRTTEAFF.

The rearrangement joins TRBV28 to TRBJ1-6, with 8 nucleotides matching TRBD1. Germline CDR1 and CDR2: MDHEN and SYDVKM. CDR3 size: 16 residues. V gave up 6 bases and J gave up 2 bases; unmatched junction bases: 6. CDR3 protein: CASSRAGGAYNSPLHF. The CDR3 DNA reads TGTGCCAGCAGCCGTGCAGGGGGCGCCTATAATTCACCCCTCCACTTT.

V gene TRBV6-2 or TRBV6-3 combines with J gene TRBJ2-2; tentatively, D is TRBD2 (5 bases). Trimming stripped 4 bases from V and 5 bases from J, with 14 bases between. CDR1 is MNHEY, CDR2 SVGEGT, per germline. The CDR3 totals 15 residues. DNA for the CDR3: TGTGCCAGCAGTTCCGGCGGAGGTTATACCGGGGAGCTGTTTTTT. It specifies CASSSGGGYTGELFF.

The chain uses TRBV28 and TRBJ1-2, with D possibly TRBD1 on 5 matching bases. CDR1 and CDR2 (germline): MDHEN, SYDVKM. Trimming took off 6 bases at V and 2 bases at J, with 16 bases between the two ends. The CDR3 loop spans 15 amino acids. CDR3 in amino acids: CASSRIGAQNYGYTF. The CDR3 DNA reads as TGTGCCAGCAGCCGCATAGGGGCGCAGAACTATGGCTACACCTTC.

The rearrangement links TRBV2 to TRBJ2-3; D not certain. Germline lookup yields CDR1 SNHLY and CDR2 FYNNEI. Trimming stripped 8 bases from V and 6 bases from J, with 18 bases between. The CDR3 totals 14 residues. CDR3 nucleotides: TGTGCCAGCCAAGTGACACCGGGTGGGGATACGCAGTATTTT. Amino acid sequence: CASQVTPGGDTQYF.

The rearrangement links TRBV24-1 to TRBJ2-1, with D possibly TRBD1 on 6 matching bases. V was shortened by 0 bases and J by 7 bases, with 15 bases between the two germline ends. CDR3 size: 16 residues. Per the germline V gene, CDR1 is KGHDR and CDR2 is SFDVKD. The CDR3 region has the DNA TGTGCCACCAGTGATTTGCCTACTACAGGGATGAATGAGCAGTTCTTC. Its protein product is CATSDLPTTGMNEQFF.